This is a list of T cell receptor beta chains from one sample in a study of Graves' ophthalmopathy and Graves' hyperthyroidism. TCRdb reanalysed the multiplex PCR reads using MiXCR and keeps one entry per CDR3 protein. The sample has 620,000 or so distinct CDR3 sequences, about 24% seen once; the top ten hold approximately 6.5%. The source material was peripheral blood. Receptors originate from a woman younger than 35 with stable Graves' hyperthyroidism. Some clones in this sample may be carry-over from other donors' samples. Each CDR3 is given with its conserved first and last residue. Only some rows state a clone size, as once, few, many or a class for expanded clones.

j_call v_call clone_size cdr3_aa
TRBJ1-3 TRBV25-1 . CARPSSVSGNTIYF
TRBJ1-1 TRBV7-9 . CASSLEEDTEAFF
TRBJ2-5 TRBV12-3/TRBV12-4 many CASSSTSGVQETQYF
TRBJ2-5 TRBV12-3/TRBV12-4 . CASSYGTGVAETQYF
TRBJ2-5 TRBV24-1 many CATSDRQRQETQYF
TRBJ2-5 TRBV12-3/TRBV12-4 . CASTHDPQETQYF
TRBJ2-1 TRBV12-3/TRBV12-4 . CASTPSSYNEQFF
TRBJ1-1 TRBV25-1 . CASSRDGDMNTEAFF
TRBJ2-7 TRBV20-1 many CSARDLPGEQYF
TRBJ1-5 TRBV12-3/TRBV12-4 many CASSFQSGSNQPQHF
TRBJ1-1 TRBV7-2 many CASSFIQGRNTKAFF
TRBJ2-7 TRBV12-3/TRBV12-4 few CASSIDRLPSYEQYF
TRBJ2-5 TRBV6-4 . CASSTRQGKETQYF